This T cell receptor (beta chain) appears in the sequencing data of a study of Ad26.COV2.S vaccination and SARS-CoV-2 variants. The overall study: Donor was assigned to the Ad26.COV2.S arm of trial COV1001. Ad26.COV2.S shots went into the muscle once or twice, 56 days apart.

Study observations and caveats: Reported post-vaccination CD8+ and CD4+ T cell responses to spike showed substantial breadth. Analytic work on TCR breadth and depth might have understated the full extent of total T cell responses.

Comments on this clone: The antigen is unknown. Other nucleotide sequences in the sample specify the same CDR3.

Indicated treatment: around 19 received Ad26.COV2.S at low or high dose, single or two shots; several received placebo; per-sample allocation not given. The investigators took samples on day 63 after the first vaccine or placebo injection. V lost 0 bases, J lost 2 bases, and 5 bases lay in between. Germline CDR1 MNHNY, CDR2 SVGAGI (reference sequence). CDR3 length: 14 amino acids. Clones were sequenced by immunoSEQ multiplex PCR, and TCRdb holds only the in-frame ones, with some missing. The profile shows 360,000 or so clones, about nine tenths of them singletons. The source of this sequence is a person between 18 and 65 years old who received the Ad26.COV2.S COVID-19 vaccine or a placebo. The chain is built from TRBV6-6 and TRBJ1-3; D ambiguous. The sequencing used peripheral blood, collected in a trial of Ad26.COV2.S vaccine versus placebo. CDR3 in amino acids: CASSYSGAGNTIYF. CDR3 DNA sequence: TGTGCCAGCAGTTACTCTGGGGCTGGAAACACCATATATTTT.